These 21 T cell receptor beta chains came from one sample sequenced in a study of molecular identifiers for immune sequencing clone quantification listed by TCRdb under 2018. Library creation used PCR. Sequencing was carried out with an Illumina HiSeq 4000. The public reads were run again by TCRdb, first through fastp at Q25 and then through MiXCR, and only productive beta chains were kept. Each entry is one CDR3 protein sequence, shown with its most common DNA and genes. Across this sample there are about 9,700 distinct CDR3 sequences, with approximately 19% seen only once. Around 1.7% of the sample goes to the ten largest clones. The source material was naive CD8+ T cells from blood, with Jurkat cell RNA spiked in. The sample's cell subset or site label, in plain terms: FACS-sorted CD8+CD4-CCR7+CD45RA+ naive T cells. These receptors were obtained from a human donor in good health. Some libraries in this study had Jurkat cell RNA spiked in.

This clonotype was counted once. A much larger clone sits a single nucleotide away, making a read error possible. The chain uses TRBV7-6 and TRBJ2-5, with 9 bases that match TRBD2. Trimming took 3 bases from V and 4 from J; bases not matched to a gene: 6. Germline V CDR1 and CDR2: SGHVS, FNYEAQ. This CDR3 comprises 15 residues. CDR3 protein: CASSFTSGYRETQYF. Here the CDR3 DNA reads TGTGCCAGCAGCTTTACTAGCGGGTACCGAGAGACCCAGTACTTC.

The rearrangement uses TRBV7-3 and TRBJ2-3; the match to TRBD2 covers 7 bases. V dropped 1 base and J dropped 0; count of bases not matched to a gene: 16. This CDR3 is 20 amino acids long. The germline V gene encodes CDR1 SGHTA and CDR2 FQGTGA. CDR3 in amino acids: CASSLSPQASGPPSTDTQYF. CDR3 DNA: TGTGCCAGCAGCTTAAGTCCCCAGGCTAGCGGACCCCCTAGCACAGATACGCAGTATTTT.

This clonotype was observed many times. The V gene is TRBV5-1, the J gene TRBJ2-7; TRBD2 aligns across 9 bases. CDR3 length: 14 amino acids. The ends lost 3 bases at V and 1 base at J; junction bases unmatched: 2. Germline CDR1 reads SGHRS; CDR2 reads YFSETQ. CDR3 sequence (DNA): TGCGCCAGCAGCTATCTAGCGGGGTCCTACGAGCAGTACTTC. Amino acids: CASSYLAGSYEQYF.

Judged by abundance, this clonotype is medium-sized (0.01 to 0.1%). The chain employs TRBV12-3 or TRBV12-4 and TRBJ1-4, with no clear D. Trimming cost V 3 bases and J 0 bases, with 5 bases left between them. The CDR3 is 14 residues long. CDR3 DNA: TGTGCCAGCAGTTTGGTGACAACTAATGAAAAACTGTTTTTT. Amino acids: CASSLVTTNEKLFF.

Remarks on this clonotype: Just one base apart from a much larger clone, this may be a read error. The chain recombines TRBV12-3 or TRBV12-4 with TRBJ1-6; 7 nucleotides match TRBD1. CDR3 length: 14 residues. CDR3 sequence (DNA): TGTGCCAGCAGGATGGGACAGAGTAATTCACCCCTCCGCTTT. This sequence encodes CASRMGQSNSPLRF.

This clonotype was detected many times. The CDR3 bases are TGCGCCAGCAGCCATAATATAGCGGGAGGGCTCCGGGAGCTGTTTTTT. Its protein is CASSHNIAGGLRELFF. The rearrangement uses TRBV4-1 and TRBJ2-2, with TRBD2 matching over 11 bases. Germline-derived CDR1 and CDR2 are MGHRA and YSYEKL. V lost 3 bases, J lost 9 bases, and 9 bases stayed unmatched. The CDR3 loop spans 16 amino acids.

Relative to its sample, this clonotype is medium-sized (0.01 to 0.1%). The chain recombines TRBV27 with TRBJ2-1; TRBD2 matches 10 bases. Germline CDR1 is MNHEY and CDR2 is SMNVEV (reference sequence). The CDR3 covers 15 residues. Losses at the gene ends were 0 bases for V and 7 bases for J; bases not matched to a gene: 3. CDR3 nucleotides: TGTGCCAGCAGTTTATCGCTAGCGGGAGTGAATGAGCAGTTCTTC. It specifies CASSLSLAGVNEQFF.

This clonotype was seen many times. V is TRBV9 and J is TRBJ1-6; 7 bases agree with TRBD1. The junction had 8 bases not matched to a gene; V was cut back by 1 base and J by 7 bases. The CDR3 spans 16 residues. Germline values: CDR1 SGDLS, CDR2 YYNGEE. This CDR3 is CASSVTDRVGNSPLHF. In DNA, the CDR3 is TGTGCCAGCAGCGTAACCGACAGGGTTGGAAATTCACCCCTCCACTTT.

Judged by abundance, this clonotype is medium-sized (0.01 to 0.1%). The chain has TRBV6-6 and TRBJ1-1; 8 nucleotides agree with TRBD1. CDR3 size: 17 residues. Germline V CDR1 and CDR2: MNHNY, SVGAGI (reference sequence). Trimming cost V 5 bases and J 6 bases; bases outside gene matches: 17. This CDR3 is CASSTGTGSLYLAEAFF. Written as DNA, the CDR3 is TGTGCCAGCAGTACTGGGACAGGATCCCTTTATCTCGCTGAAGCTTTCTTT.

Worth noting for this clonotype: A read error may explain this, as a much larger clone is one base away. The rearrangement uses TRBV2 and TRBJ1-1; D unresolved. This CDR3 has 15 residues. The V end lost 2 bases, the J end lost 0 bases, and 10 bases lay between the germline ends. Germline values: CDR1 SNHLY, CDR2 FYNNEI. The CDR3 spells CASSEWWTVNTEAFF. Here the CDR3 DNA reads TGTGCCAGCAGTGAATGGTGGACGGTGAACACTGAAGCTTTCTTT.

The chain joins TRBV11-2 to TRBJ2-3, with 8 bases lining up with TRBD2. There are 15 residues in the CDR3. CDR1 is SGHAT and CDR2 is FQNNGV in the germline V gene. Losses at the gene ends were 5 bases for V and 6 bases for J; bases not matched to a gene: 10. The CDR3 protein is CASSQIAGRPDTQYF. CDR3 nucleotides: TGTGCCAGCAGCCAAATAGCGGGAAGGCCGGATACGCAGTATTTT.

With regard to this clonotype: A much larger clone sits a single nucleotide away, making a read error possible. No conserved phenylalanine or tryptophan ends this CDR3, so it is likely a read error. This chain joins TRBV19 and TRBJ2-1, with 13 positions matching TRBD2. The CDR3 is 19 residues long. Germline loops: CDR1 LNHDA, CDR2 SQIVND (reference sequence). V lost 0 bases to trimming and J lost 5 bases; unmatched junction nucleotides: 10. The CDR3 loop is CASSIDRGTSGIQNNEQFS. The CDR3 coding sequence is TGTGCCAGTAGTATAGATCGAGGGACTAGCGGGATCCAAAACAATGAGCAGTTCTCC.

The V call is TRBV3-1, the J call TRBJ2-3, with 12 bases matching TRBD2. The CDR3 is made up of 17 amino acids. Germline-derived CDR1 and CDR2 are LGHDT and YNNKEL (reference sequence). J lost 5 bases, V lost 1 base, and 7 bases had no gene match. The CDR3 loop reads CASSQGRLAGEIDTQYF. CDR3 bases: TGTGCCAGCAGCCAAGGACGACTAGCGGGAGAAATAGATACGCAGTATTTT.

The DNA of the CDR3 is TGTGCCAGCGGGACTAGCGTGGAGACCCAGTACTTC. Amino acid sequence: CASGTSVETQYF. The V and J genes are TRBV27 and TRBJ2-5, with TRBD2 matching 10 bases. The V gene's germline CDR1 is MNHEY and CDR2 SMNVEV (reference sequence). The CDR3 spans 12 residues. V was pared by 8 bases and J by 5 bases, with 2 bases of the junction left unmatched.

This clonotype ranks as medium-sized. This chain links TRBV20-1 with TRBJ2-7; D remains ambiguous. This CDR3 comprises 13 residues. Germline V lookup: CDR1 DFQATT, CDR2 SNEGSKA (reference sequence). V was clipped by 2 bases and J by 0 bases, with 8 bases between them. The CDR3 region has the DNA TGCAGTGCTAGAAATAGCCTCTCCTACGAGCAGTACTTC. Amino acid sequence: CSARNSLSYEQYF.

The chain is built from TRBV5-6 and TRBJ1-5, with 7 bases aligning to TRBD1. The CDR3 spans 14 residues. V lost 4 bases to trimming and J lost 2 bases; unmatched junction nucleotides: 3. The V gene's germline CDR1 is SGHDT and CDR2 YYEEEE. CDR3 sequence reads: CASSPGTGNQPQHF. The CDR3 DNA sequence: TGTGCCAGCAGCCCCGGGACAGGCAATCAGCCCCAGCATTTT.

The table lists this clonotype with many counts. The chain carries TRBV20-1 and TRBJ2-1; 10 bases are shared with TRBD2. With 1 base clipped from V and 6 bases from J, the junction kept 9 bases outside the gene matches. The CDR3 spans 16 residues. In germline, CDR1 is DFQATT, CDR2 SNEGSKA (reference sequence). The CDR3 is CSARAWPGLASNEQFF. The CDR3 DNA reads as TGCAGTGCTAGAGCTTGGCCGGGACTAGCGTCCAATGAGCAGTTCTTC.

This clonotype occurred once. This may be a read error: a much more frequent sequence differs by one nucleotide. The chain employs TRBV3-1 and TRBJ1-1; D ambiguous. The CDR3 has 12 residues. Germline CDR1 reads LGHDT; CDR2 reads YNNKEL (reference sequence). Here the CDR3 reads CASSEGGTEDFF. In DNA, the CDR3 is TGTGCCAGCAGCGAAGGAGGCACTGAAGATTTCTTT.

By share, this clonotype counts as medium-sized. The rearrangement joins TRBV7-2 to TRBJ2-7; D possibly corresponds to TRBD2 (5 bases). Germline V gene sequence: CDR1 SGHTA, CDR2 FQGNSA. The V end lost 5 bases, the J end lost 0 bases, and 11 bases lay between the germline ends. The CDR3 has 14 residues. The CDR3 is CASSLGMNSYEQYF. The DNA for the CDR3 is TGTGCCAGCAGCCTCGGGATGAACTCCTACGAGCAGTACTTC.

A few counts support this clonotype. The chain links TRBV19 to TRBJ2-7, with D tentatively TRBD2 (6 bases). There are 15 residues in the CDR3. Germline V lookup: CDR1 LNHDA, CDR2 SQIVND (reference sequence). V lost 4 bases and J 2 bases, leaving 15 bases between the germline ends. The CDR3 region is CASSTGRSAPYEQYF. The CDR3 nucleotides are TGTGCCAGTAGTACAGGGAGGAGCGCACCCTACGAGCAGTACTTC.

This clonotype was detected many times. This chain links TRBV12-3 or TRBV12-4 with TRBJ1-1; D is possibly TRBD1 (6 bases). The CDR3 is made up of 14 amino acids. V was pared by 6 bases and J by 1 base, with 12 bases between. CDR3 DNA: TGTGCCAGCAGCAGGGGACACCAGAACACTGAAGCTTTCTTT. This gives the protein CASSRGHQNTEAFF.